One sample yielded the 20 T cell receptor beta chains listed below, sequenced in a study of vaccination and CD4 T cells after COVID-19. Cultured CD4+ T cells had their DNA profiled by the Oncomine TCR Beta short-read assay. Using its own MiXCR run on the PCR reads, TCRdb lists one record per CDR3 protein. The table lists about 12,000 distinct CDR3 sequences, 55% to 75% of them singletons. Regarding treatment: 10-day PBMC culture with coronavirus spike peptide pools or control peptides (ViraFEST assay). Their target antigens are unknown. The specimen sequenced was CD4+ T cells from blood, cultured in vitro. These receptors all come from a human donor who had recovered from COVID-19.

CDR3 coding DNA: TGTGCCAGCAGTTTCCGCTCCTCAGGGAAGTCCTACGAGCAGTACTTC. Translated: CASSFRSSGKSYEQYF. The rearrangement joins TRBV12-3 or TRBV12-4 to TRBJ2-7, with D possibly TRBD1 on 5 matching bases. CDR3 size: 16 residues. Trimming stripped 3 bases from V and 1 base from J, with 16 bases between.

V usage is TRBV21-1 and J usage is TRBJ1-6; the table's TRBD1 call for D was not verified on the DNA. TRBV21-1 has pseudogene status. The CDR3 sequence is 17 residues long. CDR3 sequence reads: CASSNGFREIDESPLHF. Here the CDR3 DNA reads TGTGCCAGCAGCAATGGTTTCCGGGAAATAGATGAATCACCCCTCCACTTT.

The rearrangement joins TRBV30 to TRBJ1-4, with 10 bases fitting TRBD1. The germline gives CDR1 GTSNPN, CDR2 SVGIG (reference sequence). The CDR3 is made up of 20 amino acids. The V gene end was trimmed by 3 bases and the J gene end by 5 bases; junction bases not matched to a gene: 21. CDR3 DNA sequence: TGTGCCTGGAGCCCTGACAGGGGGCTAGGTCCACGCTCGTTCAATGAAAAACTGTTTTTT. It is translated as CAWSPDRGLGPRSFNEKLFF.

The V and J genes are TRBV7-3 and TRBJ1-3; tentatively, D is TRBD1 (6 bases). The CDR3 is 14 residues long. V was trimmed by 5 bases and J by 4 bases, leaving 12 bases between them. Germline CDR1 reads SGHTA; CDR2 reads FQGTGA. CDR3 in amino acids: CASSLQGAGNTIYF. CDR3 bases: TGTGCCAGCAGCCTACAGGGTGCCGGAAACACCATATATTTT.

The J gene is TRBJ2-5, the V gene TRBV11-2; D unclear. This CDR3 is 12 amino acids long. CDR1 and CDR2 from the germline V gene are SGHAT and FQNNGV. Trimming left V 5 bases short and J 1 base short, with 5 bases between. The CDR3 loop is CASSLLQETQYF. The CDR3 region has the DNA TGTGCCAGCAGCCTTCTCCAAGAGACCCAGTACTTC.

This clonotype showed up just a few times. The chain has TRBV7-8 and TRBJ2-5; no clear D gene. The CDR3 is made up of 13 amino acids. Trimming shortened V by 1 base and J by 7 bases, and 10 bases separated the two germline ends. Germline loops: CDR1 SGHVS, CDR2 FQNEAQ. The CDR3 nucleotides are TGTGCCAGCAGCTTAGACCTGGGAATGACCCAGTACTTC. Amino acids: CASSLDLGMTQYF.

The V call is TRBV28, the J call TRBJ2-2, with unresolved D. Germline V lookup: CDR1 MDHEN, CDR2 SYDVKM. The CDR3 contains 12 residues. V was clipped by 0 bases and J by 7 bases, with 3 bases between them. CDR3 DNA sequence: TGTGCCAGCAGTTTATGGAACGGGGAGCTGTTTTTT. Translation: CASSLWNGELFF.

V gene TRBV6-2 or TRBV6-3 combines with J gene TRBJ2-1, with 9 bases lining up with TRBD1. V dropped 6 bases and J dropped 2; count of bases not matched to a gene: 2. CDR1 and CDR2 (germline): MNHEY, SVGEGT. This CDR3 has 14 residues. The CDR3 DNA reads TGTGCCAGCAGGGACAGGGGCACCTACAATGAGCAGTTCTTC. This sequence encodes CASRDRGTYNEQFF.

The chain employs TRBV20-1 and TRBJ1-3; D gene ambiguous. Trimming left V 0 bases short and J 8 bases short, with 5 bases between. This CDR3 is built from 11 residues. CDR1 is DFQATT and CDR2 is SNEGSKA in the germline V gene (reference sequence). CDR3 in amino acids: CSARDGDTIYF. The CDR3 region has the DNA TGCAGTGCTAGAGATGGGGACACCATATATTTT.

This clonotype was seen only once. V and J are TRBV20-1 and TRBJ1-5; D is perhaps TRBD1 (6 bases). The CDR3 is 15 residues long. Germline V gives CDR1 DFQATT, CDR2 SNEGSKA (reference sequence). Trimming took off 0 bases at V and 4 bases at J, with 13 bases between the two ends. CDR3 bases: TGCAGTGCTAGAGATTTACAGGGCGAGAATCAGCCCCAGCATTTT. This codes for CSARDLQGENQPQHF.

The rearrangement uses TRBV11-2 and TRBJ1-5, with TRBD1 as a possible D gene (5 bases). V was pared by 3 bases and J by 9 bases, with 21 bases between. CDR3 size: 16 residues. Germline CDR1 and CDR2: SGHAT and FQNNGV. The CDR3 sequence is CASSFGGPSLFRPQHF. In nucleotides, the CDR3 is TGTGCCAGCAGCTTTGGGGGACCCTCGCTCTTCCGGCCCCAGCATTTT.

The J gene is TRBJ1-6, the V gene TRBV2; 8 bases line up with TRBD1. This CDR3 spans 17 amino acids. V dropped 5 bases and J dropped 6; count of bases not matched to a gene: 12. In germline, CDR1 is SNHLY, CDR2 FYNNEI. DNA of the CDR3: TGTGCCAGCAGTAGGACTTTACAGGGGGAGGGTAATTCACCCCTCCACTTT. It specifies CASSRTLQGEGNSPLHF.

The chain has TRBV7-9 and TRBJ1-6; no reliable D call. The CDR3 is 17 residues long. Germline V gives CDR1 SEHNR, CDR2 FQNEAQ (reference sequence). Trimming shortened V by 4 bases and J by 0 bases, and 13 bases separated the two germline ends. CDR3 nucleotides: TGTGCCAGCAGCTCCTTGAACAGTGGCTCCTATAATTCACCCCTCCACTTT. Protein product: CASSSLNSGSYNSPLHF.

V is TRBV5-4 and J is TRBJ1-3; D not certain. Germline loops: CDR1 SGHNT, CDR2 YYREEE (reference sequence). Trimming pared 4 bases from V and 2 bases from J, leaving 4 bases between. The length of the CDR3 is 12 residues. The CDR3 loop is CASSRAGNTIYF. The CDR3 nucleotides are TGTGCCAGCAGCCGAGCTGGAAACACCATATATTTT. Using reference TRBV5-4 and TRBJ1-3 for the parts outside the CDR3, the full variable domain is ETGVTQSPTHLIKTRGQQVTLRCSSQSGHNTVSWYQQALGQGPQFIFQYYREEENGRGNFPPRFSGLQFPNYSSELNVNALELDDSALYLCASSRAGNTIYFGEGSWLTVV.

The J gene is TRBJ1-1, the V gene TRBV10-3, with D possibly matching TRBD1 (5 bases). CDR1 ENHRY and CDR2 SYGVKD come from the germline V gene. Between the trimmed V and J ends, which lost 10 bases and 0 bases, there was a span of 12 bases. The CDR3 has 13 residues. The CDR3 loop reads CATRGDLNTEAFF. The CDR3 bases are TGTGCCACCCGTGGGGACCTGAACACTGAAGCTTTCTTT.

In its sample, this clonotype ranks as medium-sized (0.01 to 0.1%). This chain connects TRBV19 to TRBJ1-5, with TRBD1 matching over 7 bases. CDR3 length: 15 amino acids. Germline V gives CDR1 LNHDA, CDR2 SQIVND (reference sequence). V lost 5 bases to trimming and J lost 9 bases; unmatched junction nucleotides: 13. The CDR3 is CASSGRDRLQRPQHF. The CDR3 region has the DNA TGTGCCAGTAGTGGCCGGGACAGATTACAGCGGCCCCAGCATTTT.

V usage is TRBV24-1 and J usage is TRBJ1-2; D uncertain. V dropped 1 base and J dropped 4 bases, with 15 bases sitting between them. The CDR3 is made up of 16 amino acids. From germline, CDR1 is KGHDR and CDR2 SFDVKD. The CDR3 nucleotides read TGTGCCACCAGTGATTTTTCAGCGGACGGCAGCTATGGCTACACCTTC. Residues: CATSDFSADGSYGYTF.

The rearrangement uses TRBV30 and TRBJ2-3; possibly TRBD1 for D (5 bases). Germline CDR1 is GTSNPN and CDR2 is SVGIG (reference sequence). CDR3 length: 16 amino acids. V was shortened by 7 bases and J by 2 bases, with 22 bases between the two germline ends. The CDR3, as DNA: TGTGCCTATACGTGGATTCGACAGAAATTCACAGATACGCAGTATTTT. Translation: CAYTWIRQKFTDTQYF.

This sequence joins TRBV4-1 and TRBJ2-7; the D gene is possibly TRBD1 (5 bases). The CDR3 consists of 15 residues. V lost 2 bases and J lost 2, with 13 bases in between. Germline CDR1 and CDR2: MGHRA and YSYEKL. The CDR3 here is CASSQSWGGTYEQYF. The DNA for the CDR3 is TGCGCCAGCAGCCAATCCTGGGGCGGAACCTACGAGCAGTACTTC.

The V call is TRBV20-1, the J call TRBJ2-7; 15 bases map to TRBD2. The CDR3 is 15 amino acids. CDR1 and CDR2 (germline): DFQATT, SNEGSKA (reference sequence). V shed 6 bases, J shed 5 bases, and the junction held 8 bases outside the gene matches. The CDR3 nucleotides are TGCAGTGCCGGACTAGCGGGAGGGCCGTTGAACGAGCAGTACTTC. Encoded protein: CSAGLAGGPLNEQYF.